These 28 T cell receptor beta chains were all obtained from the same sample, sequenced in a study of Tregs in tolerant kidney transplant recipients. Method: immunoSEQ multiplex PCR; TCRdb's copy keeps in-frame clones and lacks some. The data show tens of thousands of clones, about 90% seen once. Sequenced sample: Tregs from blood. These receptors originate from a human donor in good health.

V gene TRBV7-9 combines with J gene TRBJ1-3; D gene unclear. V was cut by 3 bases and J by 0 bases, with 6 bases left in between. The CDR3 has 14 amino acids. Germline V CDR1 and CDR2: SEHNR, FQNEAQ (reference sequence). In DNA, the CDR3 is TGTGCCAGCAGCTTTATCTTCTCTGGAAACACCATATATTTT. Translation gives CASSFIFSGNTIYF.

The chain employs TRBV6-1 and TRBJ1-6; D is undetermined. This CDR3 has 15 amino acids. Trimming stripped 6 bases from V and 5 bases from J, with 14 bases between. CDR1 and CDR2 from the germline V gene are MNHNS and SASEGT. CDR3 sequence (DNA): TGTGCCAGCAGAGAAAGGACTGCAGATAATTCACCCCTCCACTTT. It translates to CASRERTADNSPLHF.

V usage is TRBV6-4 and J usage is TRBJ2-2; TRBD1 or TRBD2 may be the D gene (5 bases each). Germline V CDR1 and CDR2: MRHNA, SNTAGT. The V end lost 3 bases, the J end lost 3 bases, and 5 bases lay between the germline ends. This CDR3 is 13 amino acids long. The CDR3 coding sequence is TGTGCCAGCAGTGAGGGGGACACCGGGGAGCTGTTTTTT. Translation: CASSEGDTGELFF.

The chain uses TRBV11-1 and TRBJ2-5, with a possible D match to TRBD2 (6 bases). Germline CDR1 SGHAT, CDR2 FQDESV (reference sequence). The CDR3 consists of 17 residues. Trimming cost V 4 bases and J 2 bases, with 20 bases left between them. The CDR3 region is CASSSPRGSGEQETQYF. The CDR3, as DNA: TGTGCCAGCAGCTCTCCCCGGGGTAGCGGAGAACAAGAGACCCAGTACTTC.

This clone has just a few counts. The V call is TRBV5-4, the J call TRBJ1-1; D uncertain. Germline V gene lookup returns CDR1 SGHNT and CDR2 YYREEE (reference sequence). The CDR3 is 14 residues long. The V and J ends lost 3 bases and 0 bases respectively, with 9 bases between them. CDR3 sequence: CASSSQLLNTEAFF. Written as DNA, the CDR3 is TGTGCCAGCAGCTCACAGCTCTTGAACACTGAAGCTTTCTTT.

The chain couples TRBV6-1 to TRBJ1-6, with D hard to call. The CDR3 contains 14 residues. Germline CDR1 and CDR2: MNHNS and SASEGT. V gave up 2 bases and J gave up 4 bases, with 6 bases separating them. The CDR3 region has the DNA TGTGCCAGCAGTGAAAGGTTTTATAATTCACCCCTCCACTTT. It codes for CASSERFYNSPLHF.

This chain uses TRBV9 with TRBJ1-3; D remains unclear. There are 14 residues in the CDR3. Germline values: CDR1 SGDLS, CDR2 YYNGEE. Trimming removed 6 bases from V and 0 bases from J, with 10 bases in between. CDR3 coding DNA: TGTGCCAGCACGGGCGGGATCTCTGGAAACACCATATATTTT. Its translation is CASTGGISGNTIYF.

The V gene is TRBV5-1, the J gene TRBJ1-1; D possibly corresponds to TRBD1 (5 bases). Germline V gene data show CDR1 as SGHRS and CDR2 as YFSETQ. V dropped 1 base and J dropped 0 bases, with 10 bases sitting between them. This CDR3 has 15 residues. The CDR3 nucleotides read TGCGCCAGCAGCTTGTCGGGGACGGTGAACACTGAAGCTTTCTTT. This encodes CASSLSGTVNTEAFF.

This rearrangement joins TRBV7-9 to TRBJ1-2; D not resolved. The V end lost 5 bases, the J end lost 6 bases, and 7 bases lay between the germline ends. The CDR3 runs to 11 residues. Germline V gene data show CDR1 as SEHNR and CDR2 as FQNEAQ (reference sequence). The CDR3 here is CASSPAHGYTF. The CDR3 coding sequence is TGTGCCAGCAGCCCCGCCCATGGCTACACCTTC.

This CDR3 reads CASSERVSTEAFF. The CDR3 nucleotides are TGTGCCAGCAGTGAAAGGGTATCCACTGAAGCTTTCTTT. The V call is TRBV6-1, the J call TRBJ1-1; no reliable D call. There are 13 residues in the CDR3. Germline V lookup: CDR1 MNHNS, CDR2 SASEGT. V lost 2 bases and J lost 4, with 8 bases in between.

The rearrangement links TRBV7-9 to TRBJ2-1, with 12 bases identical to TRBD2. The CDR3 contains 18 residues. The junction had 8 bases not matched to a gene; V was cut back by 1 base and J by 4 bases. CDR1 and CDR2 from the germline V gene are SEHNR and FQNEAQ (reference sequence). CDR3 nucleotides: TGTGCCAGCAGCTTAGAACTAGCGGGAGGCTTCTCTTACAATGAGCAGTTCTTC. Translation: CASSLELAGGFSYNEQFF.

The chain carries TRBV10-2 and TRBJ2-7; D perhaps matches TRBD1 (6 bases). Germline loops: CDR1 WSHSY, CDR2 SAAADI. The germline V and J ends were trimmed by 4 bases and 3 bases, with 7 bases remaining between them. The CDR3 is made up of 12 amino acids. The CDR3 bases are TGCGCCAGCAGTGCCAGGGGCTACGAGCAGTACTTC. Its protein is CASSARGYEQYF.

The chain carries TRBV19 and TRBJ1-6, with D perhaps TRBD1 (6 bases). Per germline, CDR1 LNHDA and CDR2 SQIVND (reference sequence). The CDR3 loop spans 17 amino acids. Between the trimmed V and J ends, which lost 8 bases and 2 bases, there was a span of 19 bases. DNA of the CDR3: TGTGCCAGTCTCCCTGGAGGGGGAGATACCTATAATTCACCCCTCCACTTT. It codes for CASLPGGGDTYNSPLHF.

The chain uses TRBV25-1 and TRBJ2-2; 8 nucleotides match TRBD2. CDR3 length: 16 amino acids. The V and J ends lost 6 bases and 7 bases, in that order; junction bases with no gene match: 13. CDR1 and CDR2 from the germline V gene are MGHDK and SYGVNS. The CDR3 region has the DNA TGTGCCAGCAGCCGACGATGGAGCGGGAGTATCGGGGAGCTGTTTTTT. Translation: CASSRRWSGSIGELFF.

This clone has just a few counts. This chain connects TRBV6-6 to TRBJ1-2; D is uncertain. The V and J ends lost 4 bases and 2 bases respectively, with 17 bases between them. Germline values: CDR1 MNHNY, CDR2 SVGAGI (reference sequence). This CDR3 is built from 16 residues. CDR3 in amino acids: CASSSSDARGNYGYTF. CDR3 nucleotides: TGTGCCAGCAGTTCCTCCGACGCCCGGGGAAACTATGGCTACACCTTC.

The rearrangement uses TRBV11-2 and TRBJ2-7; 7 positions agree with TRBD1. Germline trimming cut 4 bases from V and 2 bases from J; bases unmatched to any gene: 5. The CDR3 has 14 residues. Germline-derived CDR1 and CDR2 are SGHAT and FQNNGV. CDR3 protein: CASSYIGQAYEQYF. The CDR3 nucleotides are TGTGCCAGCAGCTACATCGGACAGGCCTACGAGCAGTACTTC. Combining the CDR3 with reference TRBV11-2 and TRBJ2-7 gives the whole variable domain EAGVAQSPRYKIIEKRQSVAFWCNPISGHATLYWYQQILGQGPKLLIQFQNNGVVDDSQLPKDRFSAERLKGVDSTLKIQPAKLEDSAVYLCASSYIGQAYEQYFGPGTRLTVT.

The sample holds a few counts of this clone. In DNA form, the CDR3 reads TGTGCCAGCAGCCTACGACAGGGGGCAGCTGAAAAACTGTTTTTT. It specifies CASSLRQGAAEKLFF. The V call is TRBV4-2, the J call TRBJ1-4, with TRBD1 matching 10 bases. The CDR3 length is 15 residues. Trimming removed 4 bases from V and 7 bases from J; junction bases left unmatched: 6. CDR1 LGHNA and CDR2 YNFKEQ come from the germline V gene.

The V and J genes are TRBV9 and TRBJ2-6; the D gene is possibly TRBD2 (6 bases). The CDR3 length is 15 residues. CDR1 and CDR2 from the germline V gene are SGDLS and YYNGEE. V was trimmed by 4 bases and J by 4 bases, leaving 12 bases between them. CDR3 DNA: TGTGCCAGCAGCTGGAGGGTTGCGGGGGCCAACGTCCTGACTTTC. Residues: CASSWRVAGANVLTF.

The chain joins TRBV5-8 to TRBJ1-1, with D unresolved. The CDR3 is 13 amino acids. The germline V gene has CDR1 SGHTS and CDR2 YDEGEE. Trimming stripped 0 bases from V and 0 bases from J, with 3 bases between. In DNA form, the CDR3 reads TGTGCCAGCAGCTTGGTAATGAACACTGAAGCTTTCTTT. This sequence encodes CASSLVMNTEAFF.

This chain uses TRBV11-1 with TRBJ2-1; D is unresolved. Per the germline V gene, CDR1 is SGHAT and CDR2 is FQDESV (reference sequence). The CDR3 length is 12 residues. Trimming left V 1 base short and J 6 bases short, with 4 bases between. In DNA, the CDR3 is TGTGCCAGCAGCTTAGGAAGCAATGAGCAGTTCTTC. Translation gives CASSLGSNEQFF.

The chain uses TRBV5-4 and TRBJ1-1; D unclear. This CDR3 contains 16 residues. V lost 0 bases and J 2 bases, leaving 14 bases between the germline ends. CDR1 and CDR2 from the germline V gene are SGHNT and YYREEE (reference sequence). Here the CDR3 DNA reads TGTGCCAGCAGCTTGGCTGGTAGGCACCTTAACACTGAAGCTTTCTTT. Its translation: CASSLAGRHLNTEAFF.

This chain connects TRBV29-1 to TRBJ2-3; 10 bases are shared with TRBD1. Germline CDR1 and CDR2: SQVTM and ANQGSEA. The CDR3 consists of 13 residues. The V gene end was trimmed by 4 bases and the J gene end by 6 bases; junction bases not matched to a gene: 4. CDR3 DNA sequence: TGCAGCGTTGGGACAGGGGGAGGGGATACGCAGTATTTT. Translation: CSVGTGGGDTQYF.

The chain is built from TRBV9 and TRBJ1-1; the D gene is possibly TRBD1 (5 bases). CDR3 length: 14 amino acids. CDR1 and CDR2 from the germline V gene are SGDLS and YYNGEE. The germline V and J ends were trimmed by 0 bases and 5 bases, with 11 bases remaining between them. The CDR3 nucleotides read TGTGCCAGCAGCGTAGTAGGGGCCGGAACTGAAGCTTTCTTT. Amino acid sequence: CASSVVGAGTEAFF.

The chain combines TRBV7-9 with TRBJ2-3; D remains ambiguous. CDR3 length: 12 amino acids. The germline V gene has CDR1 SEHNR and CDR2 FQNEAQ (reference sequence). V was trimmed by 6 bases and J by 5 bases, leaving 9 bases between them. The CDR3 nucleotides read TGTGCCAGCAGTAGGAGTGGAGATACGCAGTATTTT. This translates into CASSRSGDTQYF.

This chain connects TRBV29-1 to TRBJ2-7; 7 positions agree with TRBD2. This CDR3 region has 12 residues. The germline V gene encodes CDR1 SQVTM and CDR2 ANQGSEA. V lost 6 bases, J lost 2 bases, and 4 bases stayed unmatched. The CDR3 spells CSVGSGPYEQYF. CDR3 in DNA: TGCAGCGTGGGTAGCGGGCCCTACGAGCAGTACTTC.

The chain recombines TRBV18 with TRBJ1-2; a weak D match, TRBD1 (6 bases). CDR1 KGHSH and CDR2 LQKENI come from the germline V gene. This CDR3 contains 12 residues. Trimming took 5 bases from V and 6 from J, leaving 10 bases between them. The CDR3 here is CASSSYRDGYTF. CDR3 DNA sequence: TGTGCCAGCTCATCGTACAGGGATGGCTACACCTTC.

V usage is TRBV5-1 and J usage is TRBJ2-2, with D perhaps assigned TRBD1 or TRBD2 (5 bases each). V lost 1 base and J 7 bases, leaving 17 bases between the germline ends. The germline CDR1 and CDR2 sequences are SGHRS and YFSETQ. CDR3 size: 16 residues. The CDR3 DNA sequence: TGCGCCAGCAGCTTGAATTCCTTTGGGGGATACGGGGAGCTGTTTTTT. Protein: CASSLNSFGGYGELFF.

The J gene is TRBJ1-3, the V gene TRBV19, with 10 bases identical to TRBD1. The junction had 4 bases not matched to a gene; V was cut back by 5 bases and J by 0 bases. This CDR3 has 16 amino acids. The germline CDR1 and CDR2 sequences are LNHDA and SQIVND (reference sequence). The CDR3, as DNA: TGTGCCAGTAGTTTCCGACAGGGGGCCTCTGGAAACACCATATATTTT. It codes for CASSFRQGASGNTIYF.